This T cell receptor beta chain derives from a study of blood T cell repertoires in COVID-19. Study information: Specimens from acute and convalescent COVID-19 originated in the United States, Italy and Spain. Nucleic acid was either cDNA or gDNA, and it came from T cells, B-cell-depleted T cells, or PBMCs.

The V gene lost 7 bases and the J gene lost 5 bases, with 12 bases spanning the gap. CDR3 length equals 12 residues. Germline CDR1 is SGHRS and CDR2 is YFSETQ. Per the original data handling: Amplifying reference gene primers gave estimates of nucleated cell counts. Profiling relied on immunoSEQ multiplex PCR, and the TCRdb table lists in-frame clones only, not all of them. Clone size and the V and J calls come from that table; the DNA yielded D and trimming. Counted here are 210,000 or so clones, approximately 80% occurring once; the ten biggest clones make up around 4.5%. Sequenced sample: PBMCs or T cells enriched from blood (not recorded which). The sequence was collected from a man aged 30 to 45 with acute COVID-19. V gene TRBV5-1 combines with J gene TRBJ1-1; D perhaps matches TRBD1 (5 bases). The CDR3 DNA reads TGCGCCAGCTCCCAGGGTGGGACTGAAGCTTTCTTT. It codes for CASSQGGTEAFF.